These T cell receptor beta chains were read from a single sample in a study of blood T cell repertoires in COVID-19. Profiling relied on immunoSEQ multiplex PCR, and the TCRdb table lists in-frame clones only, not all of them. The sample includes around 200,000 clones, 85% to 90% of them seen just once. Material: peripheral blood. The receptor set was obtained from a man in his late teens or twenties with active or convalescent COVID-19. Both conserved end residues are part of each CDR3.

J | V | CDR3
TRBJ1-1 | TRBV7-3 | CASSQNRGGNTEAFF
TRBJ1-4 | TRBV30 | CAWSVQGRTNEKLFF
TRBJ2-2 | TRBV6-5 | CASSLLAGVTGELFF
TRBJ1-1 | TRBV6-2/TRBV6-3 | CASSYGPGMNTEAFF
TRBJ1-2 | TRBV4-1 | CASSQPDRAYGYTF
TRBJ2-7 | TRBV14 | CASSQDGQGSEQYF
TRBJ2-4 | TRBV24-1 | CATSDSTQGGLAKNIQYF
TRBJ1-2 | TRBV24-1 | CATSDSTPGQGLLYGYTF
TRBJ2-2 | TRBV12-5 | CASGPGLAGGGRSGELFF
TRBJ2-7 | TRBV7-2 | CASSLGSGNYYEQYF
TRBJ1-5 | TRBV5-1 | CASSLAGVPNQPQHF
TRBJ2-2 | TRBV7-2 | CASSLTENTGELFF
TRBJ1-1 | TRBV12-5 | CASGYGGTEAFF
TRBJ1-6 | TRBV7-9 | CASSGQGAGYSALHF
TRBJ1-1 | TRBV6-2/TRBV6-3 | CASSVREQQFQNTEAFF
TRBJ2-1 | TRBV27 | CASSSASGLSYNEQFF
TRBJ2-5 | TRBV3-1/TRBV3-2 | CASSQDRASLETQYF
TRBJ1-6 | TRBV9 | CASSSGGVGSPLHF
TRBJ2-5 | TRBV19 | CASSIRGGETQYF
TRBJ2-1 | TRBV3-1/TRBV3-2 | CASSRLGDEQFF
TRBJ1-4 | TRBV6-5 | CASSATGGDEKLFF